Each of the 23 T cell receptor beta chains below was sequenced from the same sample in a study of patients and donors after allogeneic stem cell transplantation. TCRdb fed the RT-PCR reads into MiXCR, producing one record per CDR3 protein. The sample carries 150,000 to 200,000 distinct CDR3 sequences, approximately 30% recorded once. The sequencing sample was made of blood, either unsorted or a sorted T cell fraction (not recorded which). These TCRs come from a human donor who was either an allogeneic HSCT recipient or a stem cell or donor lymphocyte infusion donor (not recorded which). It is not recorded whose cells these are; they may come from a transplant donor.

This clonotype was observed a few times. The CDR3 DNA sequence: TGTGCCAGCAGCCAAGACGGGTTCCCGAACACTGAAGCTTTCTTT. This translates into CASSQDGFPNTEAFF. V gene TRBV4-2 combines with J gene TRBJ1-1; D gene unclear. Per the germline V gene, CDR1 is LGHNA and CDR2 is YNFKEQ. This CDR3 contains 15 residues. The ends were cut back, 0 bases at V and 1 base at J, with 9 bases in the middle.

The gene calls are TRBV5-6 and TRBJ2-2, with 7 bases matching TRBD2. This CDR3 spans 15 amino acids. Trimming took 3 bases from V and 5 from J; bases not matched to a gene: 7. Germline CDR1 SGHDT, CDR2 YYEEEE. CDR3 in DNA: TGTGCCAGCAGCTCACCGGGACTACTTACCGGGGAGCTGTTTTTT. Protein: CASSSPGLLTGELFF.

The V and J genes are TRBV4-1 and TRBJ2-3; D is possibly TRBD2 (6 bases). The CDR3 runs 16 residues. In germline, CDR1 is MGHRA, CDR2 YSYEKL. Trimming took off 2 bases at V and 0 bases at J, with 12 bases between the two ends. CDR3 in amino acids: CASSQSSGFSTDTQYF. CDR3 coding DNA: TGCGCCAGCAGCCAAAGTAGCGGATTTAGCACAGATACGCAGTATTTT.

The chain carries TRBV12-5 and TRBJ2-1, with no clear D. Trimming took 4 bases from V and 6 from J, leaving 10 bases between them. Germline V lookup: CDR1 LGHNT, CDR2 FRNRAP. The CDR3 covers 13 residues. In DNA, the CDR3 is TGTGCTAGTGGTTCTTCAGTAGGCAATGAGCAGTTCTTC. This sequence encodes CASGSSVGNEQFF.

The chain couples TRBV6-2 or TRBV6-3 to TRBJ2-3; 9 nucleotides line up with TRBD1. This CDR3 is 16 amino acids long. V gave up 4 bases and J gave up 4 bases; unmatched junction bases: 9. The germline V gene encodes CDR1 MNHEY and CDR2 SVGEGT. CDR3 sequence: CASSSRGTGRADTQYF. Written as DNA, the CDR3 is TGTGCCAGCAGTTCCCGGGGGACAGGGAGAGCAGATACGCAGTATTTT.

This clonotype was counted between two and nine times. This sequence joins TRBV28 and TRBJ2-7; D unclear. The CDR3 runs to 14 residues. CDR1 and CDR2 from the germline V gene are MDHEN and SYDVKM. Trimming removed 5 bases at V and 1 base at J, with 12 bases between. CDR3 residues: CASSPGALSYEQYF. The CDR3 DNA is TGTGCCAGCAGTCCCGGCGCCTTATCCTACGAGCAGTACTTC.

This clonotype has more than one count but fewer than ten. This chain connects TRBV5-6 to TRBJ2-1, with 7 nucleotides matching TRBD2. V trimming: 4 bases; J trimming: 6 bases; junction bases outside the gene matches: 4. The germline V gene has CDR1 SGHDT and CDR2 YYEEEE. CDR3 length equals 13 residues. The CDR3 loop is CASSPTSANEQFF. CDR3 DNA sequence: TGTGCCAGCAGCCCTACTAGCGCCAATGAGCAGTTCTTC.

This clonotype came up a few times. V gene TRBV5-1 combines with J gene TRBJ1-3, with unresolved D. Between the trimmed V and J ends, which lost 0 bases and 9 bases, there was a span of 10 bases. This CDR3 is built from 13 residues. The V gene's germline CDR1 is SGHRS and CDR2 YFSETQ. The CDR3 DNA is TGCGCCAGCAGCTTGGTGGACGGGAGCACCATATATTTT. Its translation is CASSLVDGSTIYF. Together with reference TRBV5-1 and TRBJ1-3, the CDR3 gives the full variable domain: KAGVTQTPRYLIKTRGQQVTLSCSPISGHRSVSWYQQTPGQGLQFLFEYFSETQRNKGNFPGRFSGRQFSNSRSEMNVSTLELGDSALYLCASSLVDGSTIYFGEGSWLTVV.

This clonotype turned up a few times. The gene calls are TRBV10-3 and TRBJ2-6; D unresolved. The CDR3 totals 13 residues. Germline lookup yields CDR1 ENHRY and CDR2 SYGVKD. The germline V and J ends were trimmed by 10 bases and 0 bases, with 7 bases remaining between them. CDR3 region: CATGTSGANVLTF. The DNA for the CDR3 is TGTGCCACCGGCACCTCTGGGGCCAACGTCCTGACTTTC.

This CDR3 is CASSLGTDSYGYTF. As DNA, the CDR3 is TGTGCCAGCAGCTTAGGCACCGACTCCTATGGCTACACCTTC. The V call is TRBV7-2, the J call TRBJ1-2; the D is unclear. The CDR3 covers 14 residues. Germline CDR1 is SGHTA and CDR2 is FQGNSA. Trimming shortened V by 1 base and J by 4 bases, and 10 bases separated the two germline ends.

The rearrangement links TRBV6-5 to TRBJ2-1; 8 bases match TRBD2. The CDR3 covers 12 residues. J lost 10 bases, V lost 6 bases, and 5 bases had no gene match. CDR1 and CDR2 from the germline V gene are MNHEY and SVGAGI. Written as DNA, the CDR3 is TGTGCCAGCAGCAAGACTAGCGAGGAGCAGTTCTTC. It yields the protein CASSKTSEEQFF.

The chain joins TRBV15 to TRBJ1-1; weak D call: TRBD1 (5 bases). V gave up 1 base and J gave up 1 base, with 13 bases separating them. This CDR3 comprises 16 residues. Germline lookup yields CDR1 LNHNV and CDR2 YYDKDF (reference sequence). CDR3 DNA: TGTGCCACCAGCAGAGCCTTGACAGACCCGAACACTGAAGCTTTCTTT. It encodes CATSRALTDPNTEAFF.

The rearrangement links TRBV3-1 to TRBJ1-5; D may be TRBD1 (5 bases). The V gene's germline CDR1 is LGHDT and CDR2 YNNKEL (reference sequence). This CDR3 is built from 14 residues. Trimming removed 0 bases from V and 6 bases from J, with 9 bases in between. The DNA of the CDR3 is TGTGCCAGCAGCCAAGATGGGGGACTTCAGCCCCAGCATTTT. This sequence encodes CASSQDGGLQPQHF. The full variable domain, its missing parts supplied by reference TRBV3-1 and TRBJ1-5, is DTAVSQTPKYLVTQMGNDKSIKCEQNLGHDTMYWYKQDSKKFLKIMFSYNNKELIINETVPNRFSPKSPDKAHLNLHINSLELGDSAVYFCASSQDGGLQPQHFGDGTRLSIL.

This clonotype came up a few times. V and J are TRBV12-3 or TRBV12-4 and TRBJ2-7; the D is unclear. The CDR3 extends over 14 amino acids. V lost 4 bases, J lost 0 bases, and 10 bases lay in between. The chain's CDR3 is CASSSQDGSYEQYF. CDR3 bases: TGTGCCAGCAGTTCCCAAGACGGCTCCTACGAGCAGTACTTC.

This clonotype was recorded only once. The CDR3 DNA follows: TGTGCCAGCTCACCACCGGGACAGGCCGGGGAACTGTTTTTT. It codes for CASSPPGQAGELFF. The genes are TRBV18 and TRBJ1-4; TRBD1 agrees at 8 bases. The CDR3 loop spans 14 amino acids. V lost 0 bases to trimming and J lost 12 bases; unmatched junction nucleotides: 6. Germline CDR1 and CDR2: KGHSH and LQKENI.

This clonotype occurred many times. The chain recombines TRBV7-9 with TRBJ1-1; D is unclear. V shed 5 bases and J shed 4 bases, with 5 bases lying between them. CDR3 length: 11 residues. Germline assignment: CDR1 SEHNR and CDR2 FQNEAQ (reference sequence). The CDR3 region is CASSRATEAFF. The DNA of the CDR3 is TGTGCCAGCAGCCGGGCCACTGAAGCTTTCTTT.

This clonotype has only one observation. The V gene is TRBV7-8, the J gene TRBJ2-3; the D is unclear. Trimming removed 8 bases from V and 0 bases from J, with 15 bases in between. Looked up from germline, CDR1 is SGHVS and CDR2 is FQNEAQ. The CDR3 sequence is 15 residues long. CDR3 in DNA: TGTGCCAGCCTGGGTGTTAGACATAGCACAGATACGCAGTATTTT. Protein: CASLGVRHSTDTQYF.

V is TRBV6-6 and J is TRBJ2-7; 13 nucleotides align to TRBD2. V dropped 10 bases and J dropped 2; count of bases not matched to a gene: 8. CDR1 is MNHNY, CDR2 SVGAGI, per germline (reference sequence). The CDR3 runs 15 residues. This CDR3 is CAMSGLAGITYEQYF. The CDR3 DNA is TGTGCCATGTCGGGACTAGCGGGGATCACCTACGAGCAGTACTTC.

This clonotype was found a few times. This chain connects TRBV7-8 to TRBJ1-5; D is unresolved. The CDR3 is made up of 15 amino acids. Germline V gives CDR1 SGHVS, CDR2 FQNEAQ. V gave up 6 bases and J gave up 0 bases, with 12 bases separating them. The chain's CDR3 is CASRAEGTSNQPQHF. In DNA form, the CDR3 reads TGTGCCAGCAGGGCGGAGGGCACTAGCAATCAGCCCCAGCATTTT.

The CDR3, as DNA: TGTGCCAGCAGGGAGACTAGCGCCAGCTCCTACAATGAGCAGTTCTTC. Its translation is CASRETSASSYNEQFF. The V call is TRBV6-5, the J call TRBJ2-1; 8 nucleotides align to TRBD2. CDR3 length: 16 amino acids. V lost 6 bases and J lost 0; bases outside the gene matches: 7. Per the germline V gene, CDR1 is MNHEY and CDR2 is SVGAGI.

This clonotype has a handful of counts. The J gene is TRBJ1-2, the V gene TRBV7-3; unclear D gene. The CDR3 runs to 14 residues. The V end was cut by 5 bases, the J end by 8 bases, with 18 bases between. The germline V gene encodes CDR1 SGHTA and CDR2 FQGTGA. The CDR3 sequence: CASSPQALAGGYTF. CDR3 in DNA: TGTGCCAGCAGCCCCCAGGCCCTGGCCGGCGGCTACACCTTC.

The chain links TRBV5-6 to TRBJ2-2, with 7 nucleotides matching TRBD2. This CDR3 is 12 amino acids long. J was trimmed by 10 bases and V by 3 bases; bases with no gene match: 3. Germline lookup yields CDR1 SGHDT and CDR2 YYEEEE. The CDR3 loop reads CASSWEREELFF. As DNA, the CDR3 is TGTGCCAGCAGCTGGGAGCGGGAGGAGCTGTTTTTT.

The rearrangement joins TRBV20-1 to TRBJ1-5, with D tentatively TRBD1 (6 bases). Germline loops: CDR1 DFQATT, CDR2 SNEGSKA (reference sequence). Trimming took off 3 bases at V and 4 bases at J, with 13 bases between the two ends. The CDR3 is 14 residues long. CDR3 coding DNA: TGCAGTGCTAGTATGGGGGCCGGGAATCAGCCCCAGCATTTT. Translated, it gives CSASMGAGNQPQHF.